The present TCR beta chain was sequenced within a study of blood T cell repertoires in COVID-19. About the research overall: Samples of COVID-19 (acute and convalescent) were obtained from the United States, Italy and Spain.

As handled by the study authors: Estimation of nucleated cell counts relied on the amplification of reference gene primers. Profiling relied on immunoSEQ multiplex PCR, and the TCRdb table lists in-frame clones only, not all of them. That table gives V, J and clone size, and the DNA gave D and trimming. The sample lists around 200,000 clones; 75% to 85% were seen once. Adults between about 18 and 89 years of age took part from more than 20 US areas. Assignment of participants to cohorts was predicated upon participant-reported clinical history. There are 18 residues in the CDR3. V lost 2 bases and J 4 bases, leaving 21 bases between the germline ends. Germline V gene lookup returns CDR1 LNHNV and CDR2 YYDKDF (reference sequence).

The V gene is TRBV15, the J gene TRBJ1-5, with D uncertain. This clonotype was sampled from a woman aged 40 to 55 with acute COVID-19. The source material was PBMCs or T cells enriched from blood (not recorded which). CDR3 DNA: TGTGCCACCAGCAGACCTTATATGGATGAGACTGGAAATCAGCCCCAGCATTTT. Translation gives CATSRPYMDETGNQPQHF.